The 23 T cell receptor beta chains below all came from one sample that was sequenced in a study of control samples from healthy donors and cancer patients. TCRdb's table, derived via immunoSEQ multiplex PCR, lists solely in-frame clones and lacks some. This table holds roughly 41,000 clones, around 94% found once. The sample consisted of blood. Receptors were obtained from a man aged 55 to 69 in good health.

The chain links TRBV5-1 to TRBJ2-1; D not certain. Per the germline V gene, CDR1 is SGHRS and CDR2 is YFSETQ. V was pared by 1 base and J by 7 bases, with 12 bases between. CDR3 length: 14 residues. CDR3 in DNA: TGCGCCAGCAGCTTGAGTTCGTTGCGGAATGAGCAGTTCTTC. Protein sequence: CASSLSSLRNEQFF.

The chain employs TRBV2 and TRBJ2-1; possibly TRBD2 for D (5 bases). V dropped 10 bases and J dropped 7 bases, with 17 bases sitting between them. This CDR3 has 13 residues. Germline-derived CDR1 and CDR2 are SNHLY and FYNNEI. The DNA for the CDR3 is TGTGCCACCACCTCGGGGTATCAGAATGAGCAGTTCTTC. Translated, it gives CATTSGYQNEQFF.

V and J are TRBV2 and TRBJ2-2; TRBD2 aligns across 7 bases. This CDR3 contains 15 residues. With V trimmed by 3 bases and J by 1 base, 2 bases remained unmatched. CDR1 is SNHLY and CDR2 is FYNNEI in the germline V gene. CDR3 protein: CASSEGLLNTGELFF. The CDR3 DNA reads as TGTGCCAGCAGTGAGGGACTATTGAACACCGGGGAGCTGTTTTTT. Full variable domain (outside the CDR3, taken from reference TRBV2 and TRBJ2-2): EPEVTQTPSHQVTQMGQEVILRCVPISNHLYFYWYRQILGQKVEFLVSFYNNEISEKSEIFDDQFSVERPDGSNFTLKIRSTKLEDSAMYFCASSEGLLNTGELFFGEGSRLTVL.

The chain joins TRBV5-4 to TRBJ2-5, with D possibly being TRBD1 (6 bases). V lost 2 bases and J lost 5, with 16 bases in between. CDR1 is SGHNT, CDR2 YYREEE, per germline (reference sequence). The CDR3 is 15 residues long. CDR3: CASSFRQGTFETQYF. DNA for the CDR3: TGTGCCAGCAGCTTCCGGCAGGGGACATTTGAGACCCAGTACTTC.

The genes are TRBV5-5 and TRBJ1-6, with D maybe TRBD1 (6 bases). V lost 1 base to trimming and J lost 7 bases, with 15 bases between them. The CDR3 is 16 amino acids. The germline V gene has CDR1 SGHKS and CDR2 YYEKEE (reference sequence). Here the CDR3 DNA reads TGTGCCAGCAGCTTGACCCTGCAGGGGTCGAATTCACCCCTCCACTTT. It specifies CASSLTLQGSNSPLHF. Based on the CDR3 plus reference TRBV5-5 and TRBJ1-6, the full variable domain is DAGVTQSPTHLIKTRGQQVTLRCSPISGHKSVSWYQQVLGQGPQFIFQYYEKEERGRGNFPDRFSARQFPNYSSELNVNALLLGDSALYLCASSLTLQGSNSPLHFGNGTRLTVT.

This chain links TRBV7-2 with TRBJ2-7; 9 positions match TRBD2. V lost 0 bases to trimming and J lost 12 bases; unmatched junction nucleotides: 12. From germline, CDR1 is SGHTA and CDR2 FQGNSA. The CDR3 loop spans 15 amino acids. CDR3 region: CASSLALAGPILPYF. CDR3 nucleotides: TGTGCCAGCAGCTTAGCACTAGCGGGCCCAATTTTACCGTACTTC.

The chain couples TRBV25-1 to TRBJ2-7; the match to TRBD2 covers 8 bases. This CDR3 region has 15 residues. Germline-derived CDR1 and CDR2 are MGHDK and SYGVNS. The V and J ends lost 1 base and 3 bases, in that order; junction bases with no gene match: 5. CDR3 in amino acids: CASSESGAGGYEQYF. CDR3 DNA: TGTGCCAGCAGTGAATCGGGGGCGGGGGGCTACGAGCAGTACTTC.

This chain links TRBV2 with TRBJ1-2; tentatively, D is TRBD1 (5 bases). The ends were cut back, 6 bases at V and 4 bases at J, with 12 bases in the middle. The CDR3 totals 13 residues. The germline V gene encodes CDR1 SNHLY and CDR2 FYNNEI. CDR3 DNA: TGTGCCAGCAGCACGACAGCAAGCTATGGCTACACCTTC. Translating gives CASSTTASYGYTF. Supplemented by reference TRBV2 and TRBJ1-2, the full variable domain reads EPEVTQTPSHQVTQMGQEVILRCVPISNHLYFYWYRQILGQKVEFLVSFYNNEISEKSEIFDDQFSVERPDGSNFTLKIRSTKLEDSAMYFCASSTTASYGYTFGSGTRLTVV.

The V and J genes are TRBV2 and TRBJ2-1; possible D gene TRBD2, 5 bases. The CDR3 sequence is 17 residues long. V lost 5 bases to trimming and J lost 5 bases, with 22 bases between them. CDR1 and CDR2 (germline): SNHLY, FYNNEI. This chain's CDR3 is CASSPGLSPLANNEQFF. The DNA for the CDR3 is TGTGCCAGCAGTCCCGGACTCTCACCCTTAGCCAACAATGAGCAGTTCTTC.

The chain links TRBV9 to TRBJ1-3; D call uncertain. The V gene lost 4 bases and the J gene lost 3 bases, with 5 bases spanning the gap. In germline, CDR1 is SGDLS, CDR2 YYNGEE. The CDR3 is made up of 12 amino acids. This CDR3 reads CASSHSGNTIYF. The CDR3 nucleotides read TGTGCCAGCAGCCATAGTGGAAACACCATATATTTT.

There are a few counts of this clone. The chain is built from TRBV11-2 and TRBJ2-1; D not resolved. The CDR3 is 13 amino acids. Trimming removed 0 bases from V and 8 bases from J, with 8 bases in between. CDR1 and CDR2 from the germline V gene are SGHAT and FQNNGV. The CDR3 DNA sequence: TGTGCCAGCAGCTTAGAAAGTTGGGATGAGCAGTTCTTC. This codes for CASSLESWDEQFF.

The chain has TRBV19 and TRBJ1-3; a possible D gene is TRBD1 (6 bases). The CDR3 has 17 amino acids. V shed 7 bases and J shed 0 bases, with 19 bases lying between them. Germline V gene sequence: CDR1 LNHDA, CDR2 SQIVND (reference sequence). This CDR3 reads CASMGHSAVSSGNTIYF. The CDR3 region has the DNA TGTGCCAGTATGGGACACTCGGCCGTAAGCTCTGGAAACACCATATATTTT.

The rearrangement uses TRBV13 and TRBJ1-5; no clear D. Trimming pared 5 bases from V and 4 bases from J, leaving 12 bases between. The CDR3 sequence is 14 residues long. The germline V gene encodes CDR1 PRHDT and CDR2 FYEKMQ (reference sequence). The DNA of the CDR3 is TGTGCCAGCAGCAGTGCGATGGGTAATCAGCCCCAGCATTTT. It translates to CASSSAMGNQPQHF.

The CDR3 is CAARLGPGGYTF. The CDR3 bases are TGTGCCGCCCGATTGGGCCCTGGTGGCTACACCTTC. The rearrangement joins TRBV10-3 to TRBJ1-2; D unresolved. The CDR3 consists of 12 residues. V was trimmed by 11 bases and J by 7 bases, leaving 17 bases between them. Germline V CDR1 and CDR2: ENHRY, SYGVKD.

V gene TRBV24-1 combines with J gene TRBJ2-1; D might be TRBD1 (6 bases). CDR1 and CDR2 from the germline V gene are KGHDR and SFDVKD. This CDR3 comprises 16 residues. The V gene lost 0 bases and the J gene lost 12 bases, with 20 bases spanning the gap. The CDR3 is CATSDLGQTSDSSQFF. The CDR3 DNA sequence: TGTGCCACCAGTGATTTGGGACAGACCTCGGATTCGTCGCAGTTCTTC.

The gene calls are TRBV6-6 and TRBJ2-1; 12 nucleotides agree with TRBD2. V dropped 5 bases and J dropped 5; count of bases not matched to a gene: 10. Germline loops: CDR1 MNHNY, CDR2 SVGAGI (reference sequence). CDR3 length: 17 amino acids. The CDR3 nucleotides read TGTGCCAGCAGTCACGGACTAGCGGGACGCCCGGACAATGAGCAGTTCTTC. Its translation is CASSHGLAGRPDNEQFF.

This chain uses TRBV15 with TRBJ1-1; 8 bases line up with TRBD1. The CDR3 is made up of 14 amino acids. Germline CDR1 reads LNHNV; CDR2 reads YYDKDF (reference sequence). V was pared by 9 bases and J by 1 base, with 7 bases of the junction left unmatched. CDR3 residues: CATNSGTGNTEAFF. The CDR3 DNA sequence: TGTGCCACAAATTCCGGGACAGGGAACACTGAAGCTTTCTTT.

The gene calls are TRBV7-9 and TRBJ1-6; D is perhaps TRBD1 (6 bases). In germline, CDR1 is SEHNR, CDR2 FQNEAQ (reference sequence). CDR3 length: 16 residues. The ends were cut back, 4 bases at V and 5 bases at J, with 15 bases in the middle. The CDR3 nucleotides read TGTGCCAGCAGCTCGACAGGCCGATCCGATAATTCACCCCTCCACTTT. This sequence encodes CASSSTGRSDNSPLHF. Variable domain in full (rest from reference TRBV7-9 and TRBJ1-6): DTGVSQNPRHKITKRGQNVTFRCDPISEHNRLYWYRQTLGQGPEFLTYFQNEAQLEKSRLLSDRFSAERPKGSFSTLEIQRTEQGDSAMYLCASSSTGRSDNSPLHFGNGTRLTVT.

The chain joins TRBV10-3 to TRBJ1-5; no clear D. The V gene's germline CDR1 is ENHRY and CDR2 SYGVKD. The CDR3 runs 15 residues. Trimming pared 0 bases from V and 0 bases from J, leaving 6 bases between. DNA for the CDR3: TGTGCCATCAGTGAGTCGGAGTTTAGCAATCAGCCCCAGCATTTT. This gives the protein CAISESEFSNQPQHF.

This clone has only a few counts. V and J are TRBV19 and TRBJ2-1; possibly TRBD2 for D (5 bases). CDR1 is LNHDA and CDR2 is SQIVND in the germline V gene (reference sequence). CDR3 size: 13 residues. V gave up 2 bases and J gave up 6 bases, with 8 bases separating them. CDR3 nucleotides: TGTGCCAGTAGTATAAGGACTTCCAATGAGCAGTTCTTC. The encoded protein is CASSIRTSNEQFF.

The CDR3 DNA reads TGTGCCAGCAGCTTTAGCCCCCTGGGTAGCGGGGGCCTCGAGCAGTACTTC. This gives the protein CASSFSPLGSGGLEQYF. V usage is TRBV7-2 and J usage is TRBJ2-7; 9 bases align to TRBD2. The V and J ends lost 3 bases and 6 bases, in that order; junction bases with no gene match: 15. CDR1 is SGHTA, CDR2 FQGNSA, per germline. The CDR3 contains 17 residues.

The J gene is TRBJ2-7, the V gene TRBV11-2; D perhaps matches TRBD1 (5 bases). From germline, CDR1 is SGHAT and CDR2 FQNNGV. Trimming shortened V by 3 bases and J by 6 bases, and 21 bases separated the two germline ends. The length of the CDR3 is 16 residues. As DNA, the CDR3 is TGTGCCAGCAGCTTCCCGGACACAGGCCCTCATAGCGAGCAGTACTTC. It encodes CASSFPDTGPHSEQYF.

The rearrangement links TRBV6-6 to TRBJ1-5; D is perhaps TRBD1 (5 bases). The germline CDR1 and CDR2 sequences are MNHNY and SVGAGI (reference sequence). CDR3 size: 15 residues. Trimming cost V 1 base and J 0 bases, with 7 bases left between them. CDR3 DNA: TGTGCCAGCAGTTACTTACAGGTTAGCAATCAGCCCCAGCATTTT. Its translation is CASSYLQVSNQPQHF.